Listed here are 14 T cell receptor beta chains from one sample, sequenced in a study of control samples from healthy donors and cancer patients. Here immunoSEQ multiplex PCR was the method, and the copy in TCRdb shows in-frame clones only, minus some. The sample lists about 54,000 clones; around 97% were seen once. What was sequenced was blood. These receptors were collected from a woman in her twenties or thirties in good health.

The V call is TRBV5-6, the J call TRBJ2-3; D gene uncertain. CDR3 length equals 15 residues. Trimming removed 1 base at V and 0 bases at J, with 9 bases between. Looked up from germline, CDR1 is SGHDT and CDR2 is YYEEEE. CDR3 region: CASSLFTVSTDTQYF. The CDR3 nucleotides are TGTGCCAGCAGCTTGTTCACTGTAAGCACAGATACGCAGTATTTT.

CDR3 sequence reads: CASSDDRAGGYQETQYF. CDR3 coding DNA: TGTGCCAGCAGCGACGACAGGGCTGGGGGGTACCAAGAGACCCAGTACTTC. V gene TRBV25-1 combines with J gene TRBJ2-5, with a tentative D call TRBD1 (7 bases). V was shortened by 6 bases and J by 0 bases, with 20 bases between the two germline ends. Germline CDR1 reads MGHDK; CDR2 reads SYGVNS. The CDR3 totals 17 residues.

V is TRBV30 and J is TRBJ1-1; D not certain. CDR3 length: 17 amino acids. The germline V gene encodes CDR1 GTSNPN and CDR2 SVGIG (reference sequence). V gave up 0 bases and J gave up 5 bases, with 22 bases separating them. CDR3 amino acids: CAWSVFGVGALRTEAFF. Here the CDR3 DNA reads TGTGCCTGGAGTGTATTCGGGGTAGGAGCCCTAAGGACTGAAGCTTTCTTT. Full variable domain (missing parts from reference TRBV30 and TRBJ1-1): SQTIHQWPATLVQPVGSPLSLECTVEGTSNPNLYWYRQAAGRGLQLLFYSVGIGQISSEVPQNLSASRPQDRQFILSSKKLLLSDSGFYLCAWSVFGVGALRTEAFFGQGTRLTVV.

The V gene is TRBV2, the J gene TRBJ2-2; D is undetermined. This CDR3 spans 13 amino acids. The germline V and J ends were trimmed by 2 bases and 4 bases, with 5 bases remaining between them. CDR1 and CDR2 (germline): SNHLY, FYNNEI. CDR3 sequence reads: CASSESVTGELFF. The CDR3 nucleotides are TGTGCCAGCAGTGAAAGCGTCACCGGGGAGCTGTTTTTT.

V and J are TRBV19 and TRBJ1-1; 11 bases are a match to TRBD1. Germline V CDR1 and CDR2: LNHDA, SQIVND (reference sequence). V lost 4 bases and J lost 6; bases outside the gene matches: 1. This CDR3 region has 13 residues. The CDR3 DNA reads as TGTGCCAGTAGTAGGGGACAGGGGGCTGAAGCTTTCTTT. Its protein product is CASSRGQGAEAFF.

The chain couples TRBV28 to TRBJ2-7, with D perhaps matching TRBD1 or TRBD2 (6 bases each). Germline values: CDR1 MDHEN, CDR2 SYDVKM. The CDR3 has 15 amino acids. V lost 6 bases, J lost 3 bases, and 18 bases lay in between. The CDR3 region is CASSPTGAILYEQYF. The CDR3 DNA reads as TGTGCCAGCAGCCCTACGGGGGCGATCCTCTACGAGCAGTACTTC.

This clone was counted between two and nine times. The J gene is TRBJ1-2, the V gene TRBV28; 7 nucleotides agree with TRBD1. The CDR3 covers 18 residues. Germline V CDR1 and CDR2: MDHEN, SYDVKM. V was clipped by 3 bases and J by 1 base; unmatched bases: 14. CDR3 in amino acids: CASSFIQGSEFFNYGYTF. The CDR3 DNA sequence: TGTGCCAGCAGTTTTATACAGGGGAGTGAGTTCTTTAACTATGGCTACACCTTC.

This chain connects TRBV2 to TRBJ2-7; maybe TRBD1 (5 bases). V lost 7 bases to trimming and J lost 2 bases, with 15 bases between them. Germline-derived CDR1 and CDR2 are SNHLY and FYNNEI. The CDR3 is 14 amino acids. CDR3 amino acids: CASTPGRVAYEQYF. As DNA, the CDR3 is TGTGCCAGCACCCCAGGCAGGGTCGCCTACGAGCAGTACTTC.

The chain recombines TRBV28 with TRBJ1-2; unclear D gene. The V and J ends lost 5 bases and 2 bases respectively, with 15 bases between them. This CDR3 comprises 15 residues. Looked up from germline, CDR1 is MDHEN and CDR2 is SYDVKM. The CDR3 bases are TGTGCCAGCAGTCCTCTACCCCATTCAAACTATGGCTACACCTTC. As protein: CASSPLPHSNYGYTF.

This sequence joins TRBV2 and TRBJ2-5; the D gene is possibly TRBD2 (5 bases). Germline V lookup: CDR1 SNHLY, CDR2 FYNNEI. The V gene lost 7 bases and the J gene lost 5 bases, with 17 bases spanning the gap. This CDR3 region has 14 residues. DNA of the CDR3: TGTGCCAGCACCGAACTAGATTCTGGTGAGACCCAGTACTTC. Protein: CASTELDSGETQYF.

The chain carries TRBV10-1 and TRBJ2-3; 8 positions agree with TRBD2. The CDR3 has 14 residues. Germline V CDR1 and CDR2: WNHNN, SYGVQD (reference sequence). V gave up 5 bases and J gave up 5 bases; unmatched junction bases: 6. CDR3 in amino acids: CASSSSGSRDTQYF. As DNA, the CDR3 is TGCGCCAGCAGTTCAAGCGGGAGTAGAGATACGCAGTATTTT.

The CDR3 nucleotides are TGTGCCAGCAGCTTAGTCATTATCGGGGGTAGCAATCAGCCCCAGCATTTT. Translated, it gives CASSLVIIGGSNQPQHF. The chain links TRBV7-8 to TRBJ1-5, with D perhaps matching TRBD1 (5 bases). The germline CDR1 and CDR2 sequences are SGHVS and FQNEAQ. The CDR3 has 17 amino acids. With 1 base removed from V and 0 bases from J, the gap between germline ends came to 13 bases.

The chain carries TRBV28 and TRBJ2-1; 8 positions agree with TRBD1. V lost 5 bases to trimming and J lost 6 bases; unmatched junction nucleotides: 9. The length of the CDR3 is 15 residues. In germline, CDR1 is MDHEN, CDR2 SYDVKM. CDR3: CASSPGTGQANEQFF. Here the CDR3 DNA reads TGTGCCAGCAGTCCCGGGACAGGCCAAGCCAATGAGCAGTTCTTC.

The CDR3 is CASSLVASDSQNEKLFF. Written as DNA, the CDR3 is TGTGCCAGCAGCTTAGTGGCGTCGGACAGCCAGAATGAAAAACTGTTTTTT. The chain carries TRBV7-8 and TRBJ1-4; TRBD1 might be the D (6 bases). Per the germline V gene, CDR1 is SGHVS and CDR2 is FQNEAQ. The CDR3 sequence is 17 residues long. Trimming removed 1 base from V and 5 bases from J, with 17 bases in between.